This T cell receptor (beta chain) originates from a study of blood T cell repertoires in COVID-19. V gave up 3 bases and J gave up 3 bases, with 11 bases separating them. Per the germline V gene, CDR1 is LGHNA and CDR2 is YSLEER. There are 15 residues in the CDR3. Clones were read by immunoSEQ multiplex PCR, and TCRdb kept only the in-frame ones, dropping some. Altogether 200,000 to 250,000 clones are present, 75% to 90% being singletons, with the ten largest covering approximately 3%. Source material: peripheral blood. The gene calls are TRBV4-3 and TRBJ2-2, with D perhaps TRBD2 (5 bases). This clonotype was sampled from a woman in her twenties or thirties who had recovered from COVID-19. The CDR3 nucleotides are TGCGCCAGCAGCCAGGGAGCGGAACACACCGGGGAGCTGTTTTTT. Protein: CASSQGAEHTGELFF.